This T cell receptor beta chain is from a study of identical twins. The study, taken as a whole, reports: For cord blood, abundant beta clonotypes had fewer insertions, unlike memory repertoires, which showed none.

This clonotype has at least ten counts. The antigen remains unidentified. Germline assignment: CDR1 SGHRS and CDR2 YFSETQ. V was pared by 3 bases and J by 3 bases, with 13 bases between. The CDR3 is 14 residues long. The cDNA had a unique molecular identifier and a template-switch universal primer site. In TCRdb, the 5' RACE reads were re-called with MiXCR into one record per CDR3 protein. The sample lists fewer than 250,000 distinct CDR3 sequences; approximately 7% were seen once. This sample was also put to use in a study of yellow fever vaccine responses in identical twins.

The sequence derives from a woman younger than 35 in good health. This chain uses TRBV5-1 with TRBJ2-7, with D hard to call. Sequences were obtained from memory (CD45RO+) T cells sorted from blood. The CDR3 coding sequence is TGCGCCAGCAGCTCGGACGGTACCCGCTACGAGCAGTACTTC. It is translated as CASSSDGTRYEQYF.